This T cell receptor (beta chain) appears in the sequencing data of a study of vaccination and CD4 T cells after COVID-19. Study in general: By nasal swab PCR, the convalescent patients were SARS-CoV-2 positive, with under ten mild cases and one severe. Convalescents were six males and four females, two of them Hispanic.

In its sample, this clonotype was seen once. Its antigen is as yet unknown. After removal of 7 bases from V and 5 bases from J, the junction contained 7 bases not matched to a gene. Germline values: CDR1 DFQATT, CDR2 SNEGSKA (reference sequence). The CDR3 totals 12 residues. Documented treatment: roughly 11-day PBMC culture with coronavirus spike peptide pools or control peptides (ViraFEST assay). Following expansion of antigen-specific T cells with peptide pools, ViraFEST then sequenced TCRs. An Oncomine TCR Beta short-read assay was used to sequence the DNA from cultured CD4+ T cells. One entry per CDR3 protein, called by TCRdb with MiXCR from the PCR reads. The data show 10,000 to 11,000 distinct CDR3 sequences, roughly 59% seen once.

The rearrangement uses TRBV20-1 and TRBJ2-7, with TRBD1 identical over 8 bases. This clonotype originated in a human donor who had recovered from COVID-19. Material: CD4+ T cells from blood, cultured in vitro. In nucleotides, the CDR3 is TGCAGTGTGGGACAGGAATATAACGAGCAGTACTTC. Protein: CSVGQEYNEQYF.